This entry is about one T cell receptor (beta chain). Its antigen is still unknown. The germline V gene has CDR1 DFQATT and CDR2 SNEGSKA (reference sequence). Trimming took off 5 bases at V and 5 bases at J, with 16 bases between the two ends. The CDR3 length is 14 residues. The source of the sample is a study of early T cells in non-severe SARS-CoV-2 infection. General observations from the study: CD4 and private specificities were missed by VDJdb matching, which favored anti-spike CD8 responses.

Each CDR3 protein gets one entry after TCRdb re-called the 5' RACE reads with MiXCR. The sample includes roughly 70,000 distinct CDR3 sequences, roughly 13% of them seen just once. This chain links TRBV20-1 with TRBJ1-5; D is unresolved. This clonotype originated in an adult who was a healthcare worker with PCR-confirmed SARS-CoV-2 infection or an uninfected control (not recorded which). Sequences were obtained from whole blood. DNA of the CDR3: TGCAGTGCTCGCCCCGGGATCAACTATCAGCCCCAGCATTTT. It yields the protein CSARPGINYQPQHF.